This T cell receptor beta chain was profiled in a study of radiation and T cells in renal cell carcinoma (dated by TCRdb to the early 2020s). Regarding the research as a whole: The samples were drawn from a clinical trial, where primary renal cell carcinomas were treated with 15 Gy of stereotactic body radiation therapy and then removed by nephrectomy 4 weeks afterward. In total, fewer than 55 samples, comprising around 26 tumors and some 27 peripheral blood samples, were subjected to TCR beta sequencing. A total of 4,016,671 unique CDR3 nucleotide sequences, encoding 2.8 million or so unique CDR3 amino acid sequences, were found across all 50 or so samples. What the research found in general, with its limitations: Top tumor clonotypes rose in blood from baseline to 2 weeks post-radiation, then contracted by 4 weeks, suggesting transient expansion of tumor-resident clones. The single-armed trial design could not address effects of radiation dose or scheduling on the TCR repertoire. Because pretreatment tumor biopsies were not available, the baseline intratumoral presence of clonotypes could not be determined. Blood repertoire dynamics were not followed beyond 4 weeks after treatment.

With respect to this clone: Its antigen remains undetermined. No base quality information exists; no much larger clone differs at one position.

This sample's time point label indicates: blood 2 weeks post-SBRT. The treatment or condition label corresponds to: 15 Gy SBRT to primary tumor, nephrectomy 4 weeks later. To follow tumor-enriched clonotypes, peripheral blood was collected serially from radiation-treated patients at baseline and again at 2 weeks and 4 weeks after SBRT. Renal cell carcinoma with clear cell pathology was present in all patients. The QIAamp DNA Blood Mini Kit (Qiagen) was used to prepare genomic DNA for TCR sequencing. The analyses included only samples that passed all quality control checks. Following the manufacturer's recommendations, the immunoSEQ kit was used to generate TCR beta libraries from genomic DNA. To prepare the libraries, a first multiplex PCR with proprietary primers was run, followed by a second PCR that added unique barcodes, and a bead cleanup was done after each round. Each sample batch included a kit-provided positive control reaction and a negative control reaction. The final libraries were assessed on an Agilent 4200 TapeStation D1000 ScreenTape, pooled by volume, and quantified by qPCR. Sequencing ran on an Illumina NextSeq500 with a MidOutput 150-cycle cartridge, using 156 Read1 and 15 Index1 cycles with kit custom primers. The pooled library was loaded at about 0.96 pM, and roughly 20% PhiX control was spiked in. Per the source publication's procedure: The vendor-processed data were analyzed in R, and a clonotype was defined as all T cells that share the same CDR3 nucleotide sequence. For clone abundance analyses, frequencies were normalized to the 10,000 most abundant clones per sample. Before analysis, public T cell clones were removed, and these numbered fewer than six per sample on average. A difference in abundance of at least 32-fold between compartments was used to define tumor-enriched and baseline blood-enriched clonotypes. A beta-binomial differential abundance model was used to identify clonotypes that expanded or contracted between blood time points. Similarity between tumor and blood repertoires was quantified using the Baroni-Urbani and Buser coefficient, and groups were compared with two-tailed Wilcoxon tests in R. What TCRdb holds here is the immuneACCESS table cut down to in-frame rearrangements. Part of the clones is not present; checked against another copy, under half of the missing clones reflect an unresolved V gene, and the others are unexplained. For V, J and clone size, that table is used; D and trimming come from the DNA. The sample table lists roughly 150,000 clones, approximately 88% of them with a count of one. Approximately 12% of the sample belongs to the ten largest clones.

Measured from the cysteine to the phenylalanine, the CDR3 is 14 residues long. Just CDR3 DNA is preserved here, 42 bases in frame from base 1. The germline V gene supplies CDR1 MNHNS and CDR2 SASEGT. V lost 6 bases and J lost 5 bases; the stretch between them is 13 bases long. This clonotype was sampled from a woman aged 50 to 60 with renal cell carcinoma. This sample comprised blood, obtained from a patient whose treatment included radiotherapy and nephrectomy. This receptor chain uses TRBV6-1 and TRBJ2-2; possibly the D gene is TRBD1, per 6 matching bases. CDR3 sequence: CASSNTGTTGELFF. Read as DNA, the sequence is TGTGCCAGCAGCAATACAGGGACAACCGGGGAGCTGTTTTTT.